This is a list of T cell receptor beta chains from one sample in a study of blood T cell repertoires in COVID-19. The table came from immunoSEQ multiplex PCR; TCRdb's copy has only in-frame clones and leaves some out. The table shows about 330,000 clones, with 85% to 90% occurring only once. Sequences were obtained from peripheral blood. The receptors stem from a woman in her forties or fifties with active or convalescent COVID-19. CDR3s include the opening cysteine and the closing phenylalanine or tryptophan. The D gene is left open where the match is weak. Where a row states a size, it is once, few, many or the class of an expanded clone; other rows omit it.

v_gene: TRBV4-2; abundance: few; d_gene: NA; j_gene: TRBJ2-5; CDR3aa: CASSQEALGGPSEETQYF; CDR3nt: TGTGCCAGCAGCCAAGAGGCTCTAGGAGGCCCTTCGGAAGAGACCCAGTACTTC
v_gene: TRBV18; abundance: NA; d_gene: NA; j_gene: TRBJ1-1; CDR3aa: CASSPYRQTQSMAFF; CDR3nt: TGTGCCAGCTCACCATATCGACAGACCCAGTCGATGGCTTTCTTT
v_gene: TRBV7-3; abundance: NA; d_gene: NA; j_gene: TRBJ2-7; CDR3aa: CASSLSGVEGREQYF; CDR3nt: TGTGCCAGCAGCTTATCGGGGGTAGAAGGTCGGGAGCAGTACTTC
v_gene: TRBV4-1; abundance: NA; d_gene: NA; j_gene: TRBJ1-2; CDR3aa: CASSQGPDSNYGYTF; CDR3nt: TGCGCCAGCAGCCAAGGACCGGACTCTAACTATGGCTACACCTTC
v_gene: TRBV6-2/TRBV6-3; abundance: NA; d_gene: NA; j_gene: TRBJ2-2; CDR3aa: CASSYVGTGELFF; CDR3nt: TGTGCCAGCAGTTACGTCGGCACCGGGGAGCTGTTTTTT
v_gene: TRBV7-3; abundance: NA; d_gene: NA; j_gene: TRBJ1-6; CDR3aa: CASSLRGTNNSPLHF; CDR3nt: TGTGCCAGCAGCTTAAGAGGGACTAATAATTCACCCCTCCACTTT
v_gene: TRBV5-6; abundance: NA; d_gene: NA; j_gene: TRBJ1-2; CDR3aa: CASSLVCQQGRIVDYTF; CDR3nt: TGTGCCAGCAGCTTGGTTTGCCAACAGGGAAGGATTGTTGACTACACCTTC
v_gene: TRBV3-1/TRBV3-2; abundance: NA; d_gene: NA; j_gene: TRBJ1-3; CDR3aa: CASSQDWPLSGNTIYF; CDR3nt: TGTGCCAGCAGCCAAGATTGGCCTCTCTCTGGAAACACCATATATTTT
v_gene: TRBV27; abundance: NA; d_gene: TRBD2; j_gene: TRBJ2-2; CDR3aa: CASSLSGTSNTGELFF; CDR3nt: TGTGCCAGCAGTTTAAGTGGGACTAGTAACACCGGGGAGCTGTTTTTT
v_gene: TRBV10-3; abundance: NA; d_gene: NA; j_gene: TRBJ1-6; CDR3aa: CAISNSDNSPLHF; CDR3nt: TGTGCCATCAGTAACAGTGATAATTCACCCCTCCACTTT
v_gene: TRBV5-1; abundance: NA; d_gene: TRBD1; j_gene: TRBJ1-4; CDR3aa: CASRPTGDLKLFF; CDR3nt: TGCGCCAGCAGACCGACAGGGGACCTAAAACTGTTTTTT
v_gene: TRBV6-5; abundance: NA; d_gene: NA; j_gene: TRBJ1-3; CDR3aa: CATSKQVHSGNTIYF; CDR3nt: TGTGCCACCTCAAAACAGGTCCACTCTGGAAACACCATATATTTT